A single sample gave rise to the 32 T cell receptor beta chains below, sequenced in a study of spatial heterogeneity in lung cancer. Time point reported: sample taken at primary tumor resection. The input material, whole RNA from tumor, nontumor lung or frozen PBMC, was sequenced unsorted. MiXCR, run by TCRdb on the 5' RACE reads, gives a single entry per CDR3 protein. The table includes about 53,000 distinct CDR3 sequences, more than 6.5% detected once. Source: PBMCs, taken at surgery. The receptors were sampled from a female donor with early-stage non-small cell lung cancer.

This clonotype was counted at least ten times. The V and J genes are TRBV5-6 and TRBJ1-1; no firm D call. CDR3 length: 14 residues. V was shortened by 2 bases and J by 1 base, with 9 bases between the two germline ends. Per the germline V gene, CDR1 is SGHDT and CDR2 is YYEEEE. The DNA for the CDR3 is TGTGCCAGCAGCTTAAGCTCAGGGAACACTGAAGCTTTCTTT. This codes for CASSLSSGNTEAFF. Looking up the rest from reference TRBV5-6 and TRBJ1-1 gives the full variable domain: DAGVTQSPTHLIKTRGQQVTLRCSPKSGHDTVSWYQQALGQGPQFIFQYYEEEERQRGNFPDRFSGHQFPNYSSELNVNALLLGDSALYLCASSLSSGNTEAFFGQGTRLTVV.

This clonotype has at least ten counts. The chain joins TRBV7-9 to TRBJ2-2; D uncertain. CDR3 length: 13 amino acids. Germline CDR1 and CDR2: SEHNR and FQNEAQ (reference sequence). Trimming cost V 8 bases and J 0 bases, with 7 bases left between them. The CDR3: CASGVPNTGELFF. CDR3 coding DNA: TGTGCCAGCGGGGTCCCGAACACCGGGGAGCTGTTTTTT.

By share, this clonotype counts as medium-sized. The V gene is TRBV5-6, the J gene TRBJ2-5, with no clear D. Trimming removed 2 bases at V and 4 bases at J, with 3 bases between. This CDR3 spans 11 amino acids. Germline V CDR1 and CDR2: SGHDT, YYEEEE. CDR3 in amino acids: CASSLRETQYF. The CDR3 region has the DNA TGTGCCAGCAGCTTACGAGAGACCCAGTACTTC.

At least ten counts were recorded for this clonotype. V gene TRBV7-9 combines with J gene TRBJ2-3; the D is unclear. With 1 base removed from V and 4 bases from J, the gap between germline ends came to 3 bases. The length of the CDR3 is 12 residues. Germline loops: CDR1 SEHNR, CDR2 FQNEAQ (reference sequence). The CDR3 loop reads CASSLGPDTQYF. The CDR3 DNA sequence: TGTGCCAGCAGCTTAGGCCCAGATACGCAGTATTTT.

This clonotype was detected many times. CDR3 DNA: TGTGCCACCAGCAGAGAAGGTTACGAGCAGTACTTC. Amino acid sequence: CATSREGYEQYF. The J gene is TRBJ2-7, the V gene TRBV15; no clear D gene. This CDR3 contains 12 residues. V lost 0 bases and J 4 bases, leaving 4 bases between the germline ends. Germline V gives CDR1 LNHNV, CDR2 YYDKDF (reference sequence). The variable domain in full, completed from reference TRBV15 and TRBJ2-7, reads DAMVIQNPRYQVTQFGKPVTLSCSQTLNHNVMYWYQQKSSQAPKLLFHYYDKDFNNEADTPDNFQSRRPNTSFCFLDIRSPGLGDTAMYLCATSREGYEQYFGPGTRLTVT.

This clonotype was picked up a small number of times. V and J are TRBV3-1 and TRBJ2-5; a weak D match, TRBD2 (5 bases). V was pared by 1 base and J by 13 bases, with 13 bases between. The CDR3 totals 12 residues. CDR1 LGHDT and CDR2 YNNKEL come from the germline V gene (reference sequence). The CDR3 nucleotides are TGTGCCAGCAGCCAAGCCGAGCGGCCCGTGTACTTC. Its translation: CASSQAERPVYF.

This clonotype was seen ten or more times. The J gene is TRBJ2-5, the V gene TRBV9, with 9 positions matching TRBD2. Germline V gives CDR1 SGDLS, CDR2 YYNGEE. The CDR3 covers 16 residues. V gave up 1 base and J gave up 0 bases; unmatched junction bases: 4. CDR3 sequence (DNA): TGTGCCAGCAGCGTAACAAGCGGGGGGTACCAAGAGACCCAGTACTTC. This encodes CASSVTSGGYQETQYF.

This clonotype was seen ten or more times. V gene TRBV3-1 combines with J gene TRBJ2-2; 13 nucleotides align to TRBD2. This CDR3 spans 18 amino acids. The trim removed 1 base at V and 6 bases at J, leaving 8 bases unmatched. Germline assignment: CDR1 LGHDT and CDR2 YNNKEL (reference sequence). CDR3 amino acids: CASSQGIPGLAGSGELFF. Written as DNA, the CDR3 is TGTGCCAGCAGCCAAGGAATCCCGGGACTAGCGGGGTCCGGGGAGCTGTTTTTT.

The sample holds many counts of this clonotype. The chain combines TRBV21-1 with TRBJ2-1; TRBD1, as called in the table, went unchecked against the DNA. TRBV21-1 is annotated as a pseudogene. The CDR3 sequence is 18 residues long. The CDR3 DNA reads TGTGCCAGTTCCCCCGGTCAACAGTCTGTTGTATCCTACAATGAGCAGTTCTTC. This codes for CASSPGQQSVVSYNEQFF.

V and J are TRBV7-8 and TRBJ1-1; D is unresolved. Germline-derived CDR1 and CDR2 are SGHVS and FQNEAQ. Trimming took off 0 bases at V and 6 bases at J, with 11 bases between the two ends. This CDR3 is 14 amino acids long. Here the CDR3 reads CASSLAHRSPEAFF. CDR3 in DNA: TGTGCCAGCAGCTTAGCTCACCGCTCCCCTGAAGCTTTCTTT.

The chain recombines TRBV10-3 with TRBJ2-2; tentatively, D is TRBD1 (6 bases). The V gene's germline CDR1 is ENHRY and CDR2 SYGVKD. V lost 6 bases and J lost 3, with 17 bases in between. The CDR3 extends over 16 amino acids. CDR3 in DNA: TGTGCCATCAGGGAAAATAAACAGGGTTACACCGGGGAGCTGTTTTTT. Amino acids: CAIRENKQGYTGELFF.

This clonotype has at least ten counts. The chain has TRBV7-2 and TRBJ2-1; possible D gene TRBD2, 6 bases. Per the germline V gene, CDR1 is SGHTA and CDR2 is FQGNSA. V lost 4 bases and J lost 8, with 15 bases in between. The CDR3 is 14 residues long. CDR3 sequence: CASSSRGGRYEQFF. The CDR3 DNA reads TGTGCCAGCAGCTCCCGTGGAGGGCGCTATGAGCAGTTCTTC.

V is TRBV20-1 and J is TRBJ2-5; the D gene could be TRBD1 or TRBD2 (5 bases each). V was cut by 1 base and J by 4 bases, with 16 bases left in between. Germline-derived CDR1 and CDR2 are DFQATT and SNEGSKA (reference sequence). This CDR3 spans 15 amino acids. DNA of the CDR3: TGCAGTGCTAGAGTCTGGCAGGGTGGAGGAGAGACCCAGTACTTC. Translating gives CSARVWQGGGETQYF.

This clonotype turned up a few times. V and J are TRBV28 and TRBJ2-1; 10 bases agree with TRBD2. There are 15 residues in the CDR3. V lost 6 bases to trimming and J lost 9 bases; unmatched junction nucleotides: 11. Germline CDR1 reads MDHEN; CDR2 reads SYDVKM. This CDR3 is CASSVGAGGHSEQFF. DNA of the CDR3: TGTGCCAGCAGCGTGGGAGCGGGGGGGCATAGTGAGCAGTTCTTC.

The chain uses TRBV7-9 and TRBJ2-5; 7 positions agree with TRBD1. This CDR3 has 14 amino acids. Germline values: CDR1 SEHNR, CDR2 FQNEAQ (reference sequence). The V and J ends lost 6 bases and 4 bases, in that order; junction bases with no gene match: 8. For the CDR3, the DNA is TGTGCCAGCAGTCTCATGACAGGGAGAGAGACCCAGTACTTC. It specifies CASSLMTGRETQYF.

This chain connects TRBV11-2 to TRBJ1-1; no clear D. The CDR3 length is 15 residues. V was cut by 3 bases and J by 1 base, with 12 bases left in between. Germline V gene lookup returns CDR1 SGHAT and CDR2 FQNNGV. CDR3 loop: CASSFVHRPNTEAFF. The CDR3 DNA reads TGTGCCAGCAGCTTCGTCCACCGCCCGAACACTGAAGCTTTCTTT.

The chain couples TRBV19 to TRBJ2-2; D might be TRBD2 (6 bases). V dropped 8 bases and J dropped 4 bases, with 11 bases sitting between them. CDR1 LNHDA and CDR2 SQIVND come from the germline V gene (reference sequence). This CDR3 spans 13 amino acids. The CDR3, as DNA: TGTGCCAGTGAGGTTAGCGGCACCGGGGAGCTGTTTTTT. This translates into CASEVSGTGELFF.

This clonotype was observed at least ten times. The rearrangement links TRBV10-3 to TRBJ1-1; the D gene is possibly TRBD1 (6 bases). This CDR3 comprises 14 residues. V was cut by 3 bases and J by 4 bases, with 12 bases left in between. Germline V lookup: CDR1 ENHRY, CDR2 SYGVKD. The CDR3 coding sequence is TGTGCCATCAGTGAACTGGGGGCGGGCACTGAAGCTTTCTTT. Residues: CAISELGAGTEAFF.

This clonotype came up a few times. The chain recombines TRBV20-1 with TRBJ2-7; tentatively, D is TRBD1 or TRBD2 (6 bases each). The CDR3 runs to 13 residues. The V end lost 3 bases, the J end lost 0 bases, and 9 bases lay between the germline ends. The germline V gene encodes CDR1 DFQATT and CDR2 SNEGSKA (reference sequence). CDR3 in DNA: TGCAGTGCTAGTTGGGGGGCCTCCTACGAGCAGTACTTC. Its translation is CSASWGASYEQYF.

This clonotype was found many times. The rearrangement joins TRBV7-8 to TRBJ2-1, with 9 bases identical to TRBD2. Germline-derived CDR1 and CDR2 are SGHVS and FQNEAQ. V dropped 5 bases and J dropped 8; count of bases not matched to a gene: 10. This CDR3 is built from 15 residues. CDR3 amino acids: CASSLAGGKIDEQFF. The CDR3 bases are TGTGCCAGCAGCCTCGCGGGGGGGAAGATCGATGAGCAGTTCTTC.

This clonotype came up many times. The chain couples TRBV29-1 to TRBJ1-2; perhaps TRBD1 as D (5 bases). V was shortened by 7 bases and J by 4 bases, with 16 bases between the two germline ends. The CDR3 contains 13 residues. Germline V gene sequence: CDR1 SQVTM, CDR2 ANQGSEA. CDR3 sequence reads: CSGGTTPGYGYTF. The DNA of the CDR3 is TGCAGCGGTGGGACTACCCCTGGCTATGGCTACACCTTC.

The table lists this clonotype with many counts. V and J are TRBV19 and TRBJ1-4; possible D gene TRBD1, 5 bases. The CDR3 is 13 residues long. V lost 7 bases, J lost 12 bases, and 18 bases lay in between. Germline assignment: CDR1 LNHDA and CDR2 SQIVND (reference sequence). The CDR3 coding sequence is TGTGCCAGTAAGGGGAGGAGTTTTGAGGAACTGTTTTTT. Amino acids: CASKGRSFEELFF.

This clonotype was observed many times. The rearrangement links TRBV20-1 to TRBJ2-1; D unclear. The V end lost 1 base, the J end lost 2 bases, and 9 bases lay between the germline ends. The CDR3 runs 14 residues. Germline assignment: CDR1 DFQATT and CDR2 SNEGSKA (reference sequence). CDR3 nucleotide sequence: TGCAGTGCTAGAGCCAGTCACGCCTACAATGAGCAGTTCTTC. It encodes CSARASHAYNEQFF.

This clonotype has ten or more counts. This chain uses TRBV7-8 with TRBJ2-1; either TRBD1 or TRBD2 may fit D (6 bases each). Germline V lookup: CDR1 SGHVS, CDR2 FQNEAQ. There are 15 residues in the CDR3. The V end lost 1 base, the J end lost 9 bases, and 16 bases lay between the germline ends. The CDR3 is CASSLVTGAPAEQFF. Here the CDR3 DNA reads TGTGCCAGCAGCTTAGTGACGGGGGCGCCTGCTGAGCAGTTCTTC. The variable domain in full, with the rest retrieved from reference TRBV7-8 and TRBJ2-1, is GAGVSQSPRYKVAKRGQDVALRCDPISGHVSLFWYQQALGQGPEFLTYFQNEAQLDKSGLPSDRFFAERPEGSVSTLKIQRTQQEDSAVYLCASSLVTGAPAEQFFGPGTRLTVL.

In this sample, this clonotype turned up many times. V is TRBV7-9 and J is TRBJ2-5; D gene unclear. Trimming removed 0 bases at V and 4 bases at J, with 12 bases between. This CDR3 region has 15 residues. Germline V gene data show CDR1 as SEHNR and CDR2 as FQNEAQ (reference sequence). DNA for the CDR3: TGTGCCAGCAGCTTAGCGCCGAACAGTCTAGAGACCCAGTACTTC. This codes for CASSLAPNSLETQYF.

V is TRBV5-1 and J is TRBJ2-1, with D perhaps TRBD1 (5 bases). Looked up from germline, CDR1 is SGHRS and CDR2 is YFSETQ. Trimming removed 2 bases at V and 1 base at J, with 7 bases between. This CDR3 is 14 amino acids long. Written as DNA, the CDR3 is TGCGCCAGCAGCTTAACAGGTTCCTACAATGAGCAGTTCTTC. This encodes CASSLTGSYNEQFF.

This clonotype has only a few counts. At one boundary the junction diverges from the germline segment, which might be a read error. This rearrangement joins TRBV7-7 to TRBJ1-5; 10 bases fit TRBD1. CDR3 length: 17 amino acids. CDR1 is SSHAT, CDR2 FNYEAQ, per germline (reference sequence). For the CDR3, the DNA is TGTGCTAGCAGCCAAGGACAGGGGGATTATAGCAATCAGCCCCAGCATTTT. Amino acid sequence: CASSQGQGDYSNQPQHF.

The chain uses TRBV30 and TRBJ1-1, with D perhaps matching TRBD1 (6 bases). Germline V gene sequence: CDR1 GTSNPN, CDR2 SVGIG (reference sequence). Trimming stripped 3 bases from V and 3 bases from J, with 17 bases between. The CDR3 runs to 15 residues. In nucleotides, the CDR3 is TGTGCCTGGAGAAAACGGGGGTCAGGGGACACTGAAGCTTTCTTT. Protein product: CAWRKRGSGDTEAFF. The full variable domain, completed using reference TRBV30 and TRBJ1-1, is SQTIHQWPATLVQPVGSPLSLECTVEGTSNPNLYWYRQAAGRGLQLLFYSVGIGQISSEVPQNLSASRPQDRQFILSSKKLLLSDSGFYLCAWRKRGSGDTEAFFGQGTRLTVV.

This clonotype was seen at least ten times. The chain combines TRBV29-1 with TRBJ2-3; the D gene is possibly TRBD2 (7 bases). Trimming pared 2 bases from V and 1 base from J, leaving 10 bases between. CDR1 and CDR2 (germline): SQVTM, ANQGSEA. This CDR3 spans 14 amino acids. CDR3 sequence (DNA): TGCAGCGTTGAATCGGGGGGCCGCACAGATACGCAGTATTTT. Amino acids: CSVESGGRTDTQYF.

The gene calls are TRBV23-1 and TRBJ2-3; 12 bases map to TRBD1. Being an ORF, TRBV23-1 has a function that is uncertain. The ends lost 4 bases at V and 6 bases at J; junction bases unmatched: 11. The CDR3 loop spans 17 amino acids. CDR3 loop: CASSPLPGQGAADTQYF. CDR3 DNA: TGCGCCAGCAGTCCACTGCCGGGACAGGGGGCTGCGGATACGCAGTATTTT.

Ten or more counts support this clonotype. This chain uses TRBV4-1 with TRBJ2-3; 10 bases align to TRBD2. CDR1 and CDR2 (germline): MGHRA, YSYEKL. The CDR3 loop spans 18 amino acids. V shed 0 bases, J shed 3 bases, and the junction held 9 bases outside the gene matches. CDR3 region: CASSQDHLAGVVTDTQYF. DNA of the CDR3: TGCGCCAGCAGCCAAGATCACCTAGCGGGGGTCGTGACAGATACGCAGTATTTT.

The chain has TRBV3-1 and TRBJ2-4, with D uncertain. V shed 1 base and J shed 6 bases, with 4 bases lying between them. Germline assignment: CDR1 LGHDT and CDR2 YNNKEL (reference sequence). This CDR3 has 12 residues. The CDR3 is CASSQVGNIQYF. CDR3 in DNA: TGTGCCAGCAGCCAAGTGGGAAACATTCAGTACTTC.